These 2 T cell receptor beta chains were all obtained from the same sample, sequenced in a study of blood T cell repertoires in COVID-19. Only in-frame clones appear in the TCRdb table, and some are missing; sequencing was by immunoSEQ multiplex PCR. The sample yields nearly 110,000 clones, 70% to 80% seen once. Sequenced: peripheral blood. These receptors all stem from an elderly man with COVID-19, enrolled during active disease.

CDR3 region: CASSISGRGLAEAFF. In DNA form, the CDR3 reads TGTGCCAGTAGTATAAGTGGCAGGGGGCTCGCTGAAGCTTTCTTT. V is TRBV19 and J is TRBJ1-1, with 8 bases matching TRBD1. The length of the CDR3 is 15 residues. With V trimmed by 2 bases and J by 6 bases, 8 bases remained unmatched. CDR1 and CDR2 from the germline V gene are LNHDA and SQIVND (reference sequence).

The chain joins TRBV10-3 to TRBJ2-5; a weak D match, TRBD2 (5 bases). V lost 10 bases, J lost 4 bases, and 22 bases lay in between. The CDR3 extends over 15 amino acids. Germline V gene sequence: CDR1 ENHRY, CDR2 SYGVKD. CDR3 region: CATIPELAGTETQYF. CDR3 coding DNA: TGTGCCACCATCCCCGAACTTGCGGGTACAGAGACCCAGTACTTC.